This T cell receptor (beta chain) was identified in a study of CD8 T cells in ankylosing spondylitis. There are a few counts of this clonotype. TCRdb reprocessed the 5' RACE reads via MiXCR and lists one record per CDR3 protein. Found here are some 290,000 distinct CDR3 sequences, about 20% of them singletons; the top ten hold less than 9%. The source is a male donor with ankylosing spondylitis or in good health (not recorded which). Sequences were obtained from blood, either unsorted or a sorted T cell fraction (not recorded which).

The CDR3 DNA follows: TGCAGTGCTAGAAGTACTAGCGGGCGGAATGAGCAGTTCTTC. Translating it yields CSARSTSGRNEQFF. The gene calls are TRBV20-1 and TRBJ2-1; 9 positions match TRBD2. CDR1 is DFQATT, CDR2 SNEGSKA, per germline (reference sequence). The CDR3 consists of 14 residues. V was clipped by 2 bases and J by 7 bases; unmatched bases: 6.